These 13 T cell receptor beta chains were all obtained from the same sample, sequenced in a study of T cell responses to AZD1222 COVID-19 vaccine. Sequencing used immunoSEQ multiplex PCR; TCRdb keeps in-frame clones, though not all of them. Here the sample spans about 130,000 clones, roughly 86% being singletons. Sequences were derived from peripheral blood, sampled 28 days after the second AZD1222 dose. These receptors came from an adult who received the AZD1222 COVID-19 vaccine.

About this clone: The sample holds other DNA sequences that translate to the same CDR3. J is TRBJ2-5 and V is TRBV9; maybe TRBD2 (5 bases). The germline gives CDR1 SGDLS, CDR2 YYNGEE. The CDR3 loop spans 13 amino acids. V lost 0 bases, J lost 3 bases, and 6 bases lay in between. The chain's CDR3 is CASSVGGKETQYF. The CDR3 region has the DNA TGTGCCAGCAGCGTAGGAGGGAAAGAGACCCAGTACTTC.

The chain combines TRBV20-1 with TRBJ2-5; D remains ambiguous. CDR3 length: 11 amino acids. Germline V gene lookup returns CDR1 DFQATT and CDR2 SNEGSKA (reference sequence). V lost 3 bases and J lost 5, with 7 bases in between. The CDR3 DNA sequence: TGCAGTGCTAGGTCGCGGGAGACCCAGTACTTC. Translation: CSARSRETQYF.

The gene calls are TRBV6-5 and TRBJ2-7, with 9 bases that match TRBD1. The CDR3 runs to 14 residues. CDR1 and CDR2 (germline): MNHEY, SVGAGI. J lost 1 base, V lost 9 bases, and 7 bases had no gene match. Here the CDR3 reads CASGRGTGSYEQYF. The DNA for the CDR3 is TGTGCCAGTGGCAGGGGGACAGGGTCCTACGAGCAGTACTTC.

The chain uses TRBV2 and TRBJ2-1, with D unresolved. Trimming left V 7 bases short and J 9 bases short, with 7 bases between. The germline V gene encodes CDR1 SNHLY and CDR2 FYNNEI. CDR3 size: 10 residues. In DNA form, the CDR3 reads TGTGCCAGCAAGATACGTGAGCAGTTCTTC. Translating it yields CASKIREQFF.

This rearrangement joins TRBV18 to TRBJ2-5; 15 bases are a match to TRBD2. The V and J ends lost 6 bases and 5 bases, in that order; junction bases with no gene match: 4. The CDR3 is made up of 15 amino acids. Looked up from germline, CDR1 is KGHSH and CDR2 is LQKENI. The CDR3 DNA sequence: TGTGCCAGCTCGCCCGGGACTAGCGGGAGGGAGACCCAGTACTTC. Translating it yields CASSPGTSGRETQYF.

This chain joins TRBV15 and TRBJ2-1; no definite D call. The CDR3 covers 15 residues. Germline V gene sequence: CDR1 LNHNV, CDR2 YYDKDF (reference sequence). Trimming took off 3 bases at V and 0 bases at J, with 9 bases between the two ends. The CDR3 nucleotides are TGTGCCACCAGCAGCCCCTTGGGCTCCTACAATGAGCAGTTCTTC. The encoded protein is CATSSPLGSYNEQFF.

This sequence joins TRBV19 and TRBJ1-2; D gene ambiguous. The length of the CDR3 is 13 residues. Germline values: CDR1 LNHDA, CDR2 SQIVND (reference sequence). The ends were cut back, 1 base at V and 5 bases at J, with 8 bases in the middle. The CDR3 coding sequence is TGTGCCAGTAGTATAGGGGGTTTTTATGGCTACACCTTC. This codes for CASSIGGFYGYTF.

This clone occurred once. The V and J genes are TRBV7-2 and TRBJ1-5; the match to TRBD1 covers 8 bases. The trim removed 6 bases at V and 8 bases at J, leaving 6 bases unmatched. The CDR3 spans 13 residues. The germline V gene encodes CDR1 SGHTA and CDR2 FQGNSA. CDR3 nucleotides: TGTGCCAGCAGAACAGGGGGGATAGAGCCCCAGCATTTT. This gives the protein CASRTGGIEPQHF.

The V and J genes are TRBV28 and TRBJ1-4; no definite D call. V lost 1 base to trimming and J lost 8 bases, with 2 bases between them. Germline V CDR1 and CDR2: MDHEN, SYDVKM. CDR3 length: 11 residues. CDR3 amino acids: CASSLSEKLFF. The CDR3 DNA sequence: TGTGCCAGCAGTTTATCAGAAAAACTGTTTTTT.

This chain joins TRBV5-1 and TRBJ2-3; 11 nucleotides match TRBD2. V lost 0 bases to trimming and J lost 0 bases; unmatched junction nucleotides: 0. This CDR3 has 16 amino acids. Germline values: CDR1 SGHRS, CDR2 YFSETQ. The CDR3 here is CASSLGLAGSTDTQYF. The CDR3, as DNA: TGCGCCAGCAGCTTGGGACTAGCGGGGAGCACAGATACGCAGTATTTT.

This chain uses TRBV25-1 with TRBJ1-5; no clear D. The length of the CDR3 is 14 residues. V dropped 4 bases and J dropped 7 bases, with 14 bases sitting between them. Germline V CDR1 and CDR2: MGHDK, SYGVNS. As DNA, the CDR3 is TGTGCCAGCAGTGTCCGGGGATCGGGGCAGCCCCAGCATTTT. Residues: CASSVRGSGQPQHF.

The rearrangement links TRBV4-3 to TRBJ2-7; TRBD2 agrees at 7 bases. The trim removed 1 base at V and 1 base at J, leaving 4 bases unmatched. CDR3 length equals 15 residues. Germline V CDR1 and CDR2: LGHNA, YSLEER. CDR3 protein: CASSQVLAVSYEQYF. CDR3 sequence (DNA): TGCGCCAGCAGCCAAGTCCTAGCGGTGTCCTACGAGCAGTACTTC.

The rearrangement links TRBV7-2 to TRBJ2-5, with D perhaps TRBD2 (6 bases). This CDR3 has 16 amino acids. CDR1 and CDR2 (germline): SGHTA, FQGNSA. The germline V and J ends were trimmed by 5 bases and 1 base, with 17 bases remaining between them. The CDR3 sequence is CASSRFGVAVQETQYF. In nucleotides, the CDR3 is TGTGCCAGCAGCCGTTTTGGGGTAGCGGTCCAAGAGACCCAGTACTTC.